Each of the 7 T cell receptor beta chains below was sequenced from the same sample in a study of glioma-infiltrating T cells. The iRepertoire nested amplicon-rescue multiplex PCR amplified TCR alpha and beta CDR3s from RNA. TCRdb used MiXCR to reprocess the multiplex PCR reads, holding one entry per CDR3 protein. The repertoire has approximately 100,000 distinct CDR3 sequences, less than 30% of them found once; the top ten carry about a third. The sequenced sample was glioma tissue, nonneoplastic brain tissue, or PBMCs (not recorded which). These receptors all come from a human donor with low-grade glioma or glioblastoma, undergoing nonglioma brain surgery, or in good health (not recorded which).

The sample holds many counts of this clonotype. The chain links TRBV4-1 to TRBJ2-7; 12 bases match TRBD1. V was clipped by 2 bases and J by 5 bases; unmatched bases: 7. The CDR3 loop spans 16 amino acids. Looked up from germline, CDR1 is MGHRA and CDR2 is YSYEKL. This CDR3 is CASSQLGQGAHNEQYF. The CDR3 region has the DNA TGCGCCAGCAGCCAATTGGGACAGGGGGCGCACAACGAGCAGTACTTC.

As for this clonotype: A much larger clone differs by one base, so this may be a read error. The genes are TRBV28 and TRBJ2-6; D gene uncertain. This CDR3 spans 16 amino acids. Germline V CDR1 and CDR2: MDHEN, SYDVKM. The CDR3 nucleotides read TGTGCCAGCATTTTAAGAGGTACGACTGGGGCCAACGTCCTGACTTTC. Its protein product is CASILRGTTGANVLTF.

As for this clonotype: This may stem from a read error, because a much larger clone lies one nucleotide away. The V call is TRBV29-1, the J call TRBJ1-3, with D possibly being TRBD1 (5 bases). Germline-derived CDR1 and CDR2 are SQVTM and ANQGSEA. V lost 7 bases and J 2 bases, leaving 12 bases between the germline ends. The CDR3 sequence is 13 residues long. DNA for the CDR3: TGCAGCGCTTGTCAGGGAACTGGAAACACCATATATTTT. It yields the protein CSACQGTGNTIYF.

This rearrangement joins TRBV20-1 to TRBJ1-5, with 7 bases aligning to TRBD1. This CDR3 comprises 15 residues. Germline-derived CDR1 and CDR2 are DFQATT and SNEGSKA (reference sequence). CDR3 bases: TGCAATGATACTTTGGGACAGAGAAACAATCAGCCCCAGCATTTT. It specifies CNDTLGQRNNQPQHF.

As regards this clonotype: Because the CDR3 is missing its conserved closing phenylalanine or tryptophan, this is likely a read error. No DNA is shown, since the ends of the CDR3 on it are uncertain; the CDR3 is the one TCRdb lists. The genes are TRBV28 and TRBJ2-1; the table assigns TRBD1, which was not confirmed against the DNA. Germline CDR1 is MDHEN and CDR2 is SYDVKM. The CDR3 is 15 residues long, counting both termini. The CDR3: CASSLREDTYKEQGL.

About this clonotype: A much larger clone differs from this one at a single base, so this may be a read error. This rearrangement joins TRBV9 to TRBJ2-1; D possibly corresponds to TRBD2 (6 bases). The germline gives CDR1 SGDLS, CDR2 YYNGEE. This CDR3 is built from 14 residues. CDR3: CTSTPGGDDNEQFF. DNA of the CDR3: TGTACCAGCACCCCCGGCGGGGACGACAATGAGCAGTTCTTC.

This clonotype was recorded many times. CDR3 nucleotide sequence: TGTGCCAGCAGTACACAGAAAGAGTCACCCCTCCACTTT. It encodes CASSTQKESPLHF. The V gene is TRBV12-3 or TRBV12-4, the J gene TRBJ1-6; no firm D call. Trimming removed 5 bases at V and 10 bases at J, with 12 bases between. The CDR3 consists of 13 residues.